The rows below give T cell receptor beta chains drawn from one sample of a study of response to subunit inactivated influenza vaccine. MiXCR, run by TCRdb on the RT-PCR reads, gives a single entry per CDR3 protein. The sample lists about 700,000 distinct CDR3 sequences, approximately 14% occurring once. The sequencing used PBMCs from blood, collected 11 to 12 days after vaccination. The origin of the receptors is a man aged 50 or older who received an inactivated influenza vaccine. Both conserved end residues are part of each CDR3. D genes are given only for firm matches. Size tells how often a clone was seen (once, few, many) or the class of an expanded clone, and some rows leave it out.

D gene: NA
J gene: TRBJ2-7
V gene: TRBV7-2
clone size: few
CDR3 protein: CASSLGTELPYEQYF
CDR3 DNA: TGTGCCAGCAGCCTCGGGACCGAACTTCCCTACGAGCAGTACTTC

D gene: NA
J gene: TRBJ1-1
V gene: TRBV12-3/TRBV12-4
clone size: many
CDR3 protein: CASSLRVSEAFF
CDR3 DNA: TGTGCCAGCAGCCTCAGGGTCTCTGAAGCTTTCTTT

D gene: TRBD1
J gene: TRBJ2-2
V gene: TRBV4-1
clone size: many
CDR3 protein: CASSQGTGQTAGELFF
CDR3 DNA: TGCGCCAGCAGCCAAGGAACGGGACAGACAGCCGGGGAGCTGTTTTTT

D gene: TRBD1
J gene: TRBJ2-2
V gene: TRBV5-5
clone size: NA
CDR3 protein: CASSLVQGVSGELFF
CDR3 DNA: TGTGCCAGCAGCTTGGTCCAGGGGGTTTCCGGGGAGCTGTTTTTT

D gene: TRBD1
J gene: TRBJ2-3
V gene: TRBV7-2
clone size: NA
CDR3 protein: CASSLFRDRDFTDTQYF
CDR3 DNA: TGTGCCAGCAGCTTGTTCCGGGACAGGGATTTTACAGATACGCAGTATTTT

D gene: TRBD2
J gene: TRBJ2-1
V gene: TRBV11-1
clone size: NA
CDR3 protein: CASSIAGGPFYEQFF
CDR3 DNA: TGTGCCAGCAGCATCGCGGGAGGGCCCTTTTATGAGCAGTTCTTC

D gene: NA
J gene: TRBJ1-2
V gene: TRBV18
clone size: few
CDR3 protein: CASSPLVRGLGANYGYTF
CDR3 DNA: TGTGCCAGCTCACCACTCGTCCGAGGACTGGGAGCTAACTATGGCTACACCTTC

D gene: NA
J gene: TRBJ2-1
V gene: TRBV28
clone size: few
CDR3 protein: CASSSGLPVFNEQFF
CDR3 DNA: TGTGCCAGCAGTTCCGGCCTCCCCGTTTTTAATGAGCAGTTCTTC

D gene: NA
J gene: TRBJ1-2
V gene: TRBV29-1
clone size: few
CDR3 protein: CSVSVGQNYGYTF
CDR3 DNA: TGCAGCGTTTCGGTGGGTCAGAACTATGGCTACACCTTC

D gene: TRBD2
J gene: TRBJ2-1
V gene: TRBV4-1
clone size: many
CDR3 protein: CASSQDPISGRIPREQFF
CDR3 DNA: TGCGCCAGCAGCCAAGACCCCATTAGCGGGAGGATCCCCAGGGAGCAGTTCTTC

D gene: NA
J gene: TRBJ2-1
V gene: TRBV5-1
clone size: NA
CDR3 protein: CASSQGTTYNEQFF
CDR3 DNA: TGCGCCAGCAGCCAGGGGACCACCTACAATGAGCAGTTCTTC